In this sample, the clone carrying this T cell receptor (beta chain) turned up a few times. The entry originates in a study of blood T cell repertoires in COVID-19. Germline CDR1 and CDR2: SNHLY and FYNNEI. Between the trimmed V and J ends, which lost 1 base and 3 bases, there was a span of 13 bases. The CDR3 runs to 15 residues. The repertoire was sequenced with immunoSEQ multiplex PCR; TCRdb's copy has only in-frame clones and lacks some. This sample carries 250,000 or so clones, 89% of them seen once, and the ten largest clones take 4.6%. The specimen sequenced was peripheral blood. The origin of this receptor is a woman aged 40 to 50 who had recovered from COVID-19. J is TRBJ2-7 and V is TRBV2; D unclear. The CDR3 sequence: CASSEGRVDVYEQYF. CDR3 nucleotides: TGTGCCAGCAGTGAAGGCCGGGTAGACGTCTACGAGCAGTACTTC.